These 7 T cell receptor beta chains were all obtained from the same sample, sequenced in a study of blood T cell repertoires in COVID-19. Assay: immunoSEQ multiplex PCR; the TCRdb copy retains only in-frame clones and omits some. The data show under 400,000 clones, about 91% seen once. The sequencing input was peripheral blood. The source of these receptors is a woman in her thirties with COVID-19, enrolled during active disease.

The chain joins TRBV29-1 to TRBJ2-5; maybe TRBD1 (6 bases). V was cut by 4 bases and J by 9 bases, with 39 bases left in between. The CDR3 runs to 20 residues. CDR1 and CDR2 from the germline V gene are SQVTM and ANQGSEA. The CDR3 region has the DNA TGCAGCGTTGTTGGTAGGACAGACTTTCCCTCCAAGAGTTCCAAAAGGTCCCAGTACTTC. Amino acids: CSVVGRTDFPSKSSKRSQYF.

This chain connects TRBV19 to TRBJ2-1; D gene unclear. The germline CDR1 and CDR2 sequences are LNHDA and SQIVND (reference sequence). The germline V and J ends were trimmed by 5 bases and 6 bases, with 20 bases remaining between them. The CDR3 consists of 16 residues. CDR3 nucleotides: TGTGCCAGTAGTCCCGACTTACTCGGGTTACTCAATGAGCAGTTCTTC. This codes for CASSPDLLGLLNEQFF.

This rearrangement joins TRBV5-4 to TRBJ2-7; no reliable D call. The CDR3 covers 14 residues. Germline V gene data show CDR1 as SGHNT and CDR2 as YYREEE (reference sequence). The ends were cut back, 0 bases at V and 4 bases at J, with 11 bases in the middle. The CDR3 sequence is CASSLDFTVYEQYF. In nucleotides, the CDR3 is TGTGCCAGCAGCTTGGATTTCACAGTTTACGAGCAGTACTTC.

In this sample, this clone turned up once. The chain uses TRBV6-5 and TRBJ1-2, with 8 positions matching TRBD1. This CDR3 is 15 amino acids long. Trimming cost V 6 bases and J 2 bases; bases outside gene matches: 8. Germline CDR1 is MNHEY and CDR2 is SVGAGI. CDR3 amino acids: CASRTGTGDNYGYTF. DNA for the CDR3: TGTGCCAGCAGAACCGGGACAGGCGACAACTATGGCTACACCTTC.

The CDR3, as DNA: TGTGCCATCAGTGAGGGACTAGCGGGGAGCCAAAACTACAATGAGCAGTTCTTC. It yields the protein CAISEGLAGSQNYNEQFF. The chain employs TRBV10-3 and TRBJ2-1; 12 positions match TRBD2. CDR1 and CDR2 (germline): ENHRY, SYGVKD. The CDR3 sequence is 18 residues long. J gave up 3 bases and V 2 bases, and 8 bases lay outside the gene matches.

CDR3 region: CASSLGSGELKEQFF. DNA for the CDR3: TGTGCCAGCTCACTGGGTAGCGGGGAACTGAAGGAGCAGTTCTTC. The V call is TRBV18, the J call TRBJ2-1, with 8 bases lining up with TRBD2. The CDR3 covers 15 residues. With V trimmed by 4 bases and J by 10 bases, 12 bases remained unmatched. Germline V gene data show CDR1 as KGHSH and CDR2 as LQKENI. Variable domain in full (rest from reference TRBV18 and TRBJ2-1): NAGVMQNPRHLVRRRGQEARLRCSPMKGHSHVYWYRQLPEEGLKFMVYLQKENIIDESGMPKERFSAEFPKEGPSILRIQQVVRGDSAAYFCASSLGSGELKEQFFGPGTRLTVL.

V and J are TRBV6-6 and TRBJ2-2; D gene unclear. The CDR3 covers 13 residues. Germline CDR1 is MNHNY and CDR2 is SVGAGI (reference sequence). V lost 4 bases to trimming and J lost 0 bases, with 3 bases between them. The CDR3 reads CASSSSNTGELFF. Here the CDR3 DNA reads TGTGCCAGCAGTTCCTCGAACACCGGGGAGCTGTTTTTT.